This T cell receptor beta chain was identified in a study of read filtering for tumor transcriptome and immune sequencing (dated by TCRdb to the early 2020s). Concerning the study at large: The cohort consisted of some 16 male and roughly 15 female patients, with a mean age of 65.9 years and an age range of about 40 to 85. By revised international staging, eight or nine patients were R-ISS I, some 17 were R-ISS II and 7 were R-ISS III. Whole-transcriptome libraries were prepared with the TruSeq RNA Access Library Prep Kit after DNase treatment. TCR-region mapped reads per sample ranged from about 4.05 to 10.27 million with IR-seq versus only about 75 to 1273 with RNA-seq. The study compared TCR repertoires from targeted immune repertoire sequencing and bulk whole-transcriptome sequencing run on the same bone marrow samples. A main aim was a read-filtering strategy for immune repertoire data, specifically whether clonotypes supported by a single read should be removed. The investigation overall reported the following: Compared with RNA-seq, IR-seq captured clonotypes at much greater depth and more reliably, and a smaller IR-seq throughput was enough to identify most of the shared clonotypes. The correlation between IR-seq and RNA-seq shared clonotype proportions was increased by removal of single-read clonotypes. The sorted CD138-negative fraction was a mixed bone marrow immune population, not purified T cells. Single-read clonotypes made up roughly four fifths of clonotypes but roughly 3.2% of total reads in IR-seq, and about three quarters of clonotypes and approximately 48% of reads in RNA-seq.

Starting from roughly 410 ng RNA, TCR libraries were constructed with the Immunoverse kit using molecular barcoded adaptors that cover the alpha/delta and beta/gamma chains. TCR library preparation used the same RNA that was used for transcriptome sequencing. Sequencing of the TCR libraries was done on an Illumina HiSeq 4000 with 2 x 150 cycles. Processing in the source paper ran as follows. Using MiXCR, which included quality filtering and error correction, TCR reads were aligned to human V, D, J and C references and then assembled into CDR3 clonotypes. The tcR package in R was used for analysis of clonotype counts and gene usage diversity. For inspection of raw mapping reads, RNA-seq reads were mapped by STAR aligner version 2.5.3a onto GRCh37 of the human genome. To test how sequencing depth affected the clonotypes detected, IR-seq fastq files were randomly downsampled with Seqtk 1.3. TCRdb redid the processing of the public reads, applying fastp at Q25 and MiXCR, and retained in-frame beta chains. Rows with one shared CDR3 protein collapse into an entry with the most common genes and DNA. The V and J calls and clone size come from TCRdb's table, not from the authors' own analysis. A total of some 120,000 distinct CDR3 sequences appear in this sample, roughly 13% of them only once. Clones ranked in the top ten supply 9.5% to 12% of the sample.

In the case of this clonotype: The antigen it recognizes is unknown. The record has no base qualities; no much larger clone is one base away.

Bone marrow was sampled from every patient at the time of active disease. Isolation of bone marrow mononuclear cells was performed by Ficoll-Hypaque density gradient centrifugation. CD138-negative cells were obtained by negative selection after labeling with CD138 magnetic microbeads on a MACS separator, removing myeloma plasma cells. The purity of the isolated cells was checked by flow cytometry with CD138 antibodies on an Attune NxT. TRIzol reagent was used to extract total RNA, which was then quantified with a NanoDrop spectrophotometer. Paired RNA-seq and IR-seq were performed on each patient's CD138-negative bone marrow sample. This TCR was sampled from a donor at least 40 years old with multiple myeloma. Sequenced: a population of CD138-negative cells sorted from bone marrow. According to the study, the label for this sample's cell subset or site signals: bone marrow mononuclear cells depleted of CD138+ plasma/myeloma cells by negative magnetic selection.

The sequenced DNA: TGCGCCAGCAGCTTTTCCGGGGCCGATTCCTACGAGCAGTACTTC. This sequence encodes CASSFSGADSYEQYF. In this chain, TRBV5-1 is recombined with TRBJ2-7; the D assignment is uncertain and may be TRBD1 or TRBD2, with 5 bases supporting each. Trimming costs V 2 bases and J 1 base, and their ends lie 13 bases apart. The CDR3 runs 15 residues from the cysteine to the phenylalanine. The kept DNA is CDR3 alone, 45 bases in frame from the first base. The germline V gene gives CDR1 as SGHRS and CDR2 as YFSETQ.